This T cell receptor (beta chain) came from a study of blood T cell repertoires in COVID-19. Germline V gives CDR1 SGHTA, CDR2 FQGTGA. There are 14 residues in the CDR3. Trimming took off 5 bases at V and 5 bases at J, with 13 bases between the two ends. The table came from immunoSEQ multiplex PCR; TCRdb's copy has only in-frame clones and leaves some out. This table has over 200,000 clones, approximately 90% appearing once. The chain employs TRBV7-3 and TRBJ2-1, with D perhaps matching TRBD2 (5 bases). This TCR was recovered from a woman in her 40s who had recovered from COVID-19. The source material was peripheral blood. CDR3 residues: CASSPPGWHNEQFF. The CDR3 nucleotides read TGTGCCAGCAGCCCCCCGGGGTGGCACAATGAGCAGTTCTTC.